Listed here is a single T cell receptor beta chain. Its antigen remains unidentified. This sample was included in a study of vaccination effects on CD4 cells after COVID-19. Points from the study as a whole: In the late period after vaccination, infection- and vaccine-induced clones contracted markedly.

The repertoire was sequenced with immunoSEQ multiplex PCR; TCRdb's copy has only in-frame clones and lacks some. The repertoire holds approximately 30,000 clones, with roughly four fifths as singletons. Pools of viral peptides were used by the ViraFEST assay to expand antigen-specific CD4+ T cells ahead of sequencing. CD4+ T cells were isolated after about nine days of culture. Either the BNT162b2 or mRNA-1273 vaccine was given to participants in two doses. V lost 8 bases and J lost 10, with 12 bases in between. The V gene's germline CDR1 is MNHEY and CDR2 SMNVEV (reference sequence). The CDR3 totals 12 residues.

The chain is built from TRBV27 and TRBJ1-6; D unresolved. The receptor's source is a human donor who received a COVID-19 vaccine. Some clones in this sample may be carry-over from other donors' samples. The material was CD4+ T cells from PBMCs cultured with HCoV-NL63 spike peptides, obtained after COVID-19 vaccination. Here the CDR3 reads CASGTSLSPLHF. The CDR3 bases are TGTGCCAGCGGTACCTCTTTATCACCCCTCCACTTT.